Sequencing of this TCR beta chain was carried out in a study of vaccination and CD4 T cells after COVID-19. Overall study: Day 14 and days 161 to 241 post-vaccination were the time points at which a few convalescent patients were sampled. Control cultures, each given a CEFX pool, an HIV-1 Nef pool, or no peptide, were included. Overlapping spike peptides from SARS-CoV-2, HCoV-NL63, HCoV-OC43 and HCoV-229E served to stimulate the cells.

Germline V gene sequence: CDR1 MNHEY, CDR2 SMNVEV (reference sequence). The CDR3 extends over 17 amino acids. Trimming cost V 1 base and J 9 bases, with 22 bases left between them. Concerning this clonotype itself: Its antigen remains unidentified.

The Oncomine TCR Beta short-read assay was applied to DNA of cultured CD4+ T cells. TCRdb ran MiXCR on the PCR reads and lists one entry per CDR3 protein. Among tens of thousands of distinct CDR3 sequences listed, more than 30% were seen once. This sample's time point: late sampling 161 to 241 days after vaccination in a few convalescent patients. Documented treatment: approximately 11-day PBMC culture with coronavirus spike peptide pools or control peptides (ViraFEST assay). The sample was CD4+ T cells from blood, cultured in vitro, taken about 7 months after SARS-CoV-2 vaccination. This TCR was sampled from a human donor who had recovered from COVID-19. This chain connects TRBV27 to TRBJ1-5, with D possibly being TRBD1 (5 bases). This CDR3 reads CASSLLGSGLSSAPQHF. The CDR3 DNA is TGTGCCAGCAGTTTATTGGGCTCGGGGCTCTCCTCTGCGCCCCAGCATTTT.